The TCR beta chain described here comes from a study of cytomegalovirus exposure and HLA in healthy donors. For the study at large: Out of about 170 million T cells, an earlier analysis found fewer than 140 million unique TCR beta sequences in total.

Remarks on this clone: Its antigen is unidentified.

The CDR3 is 15 amino acids. Germline-derived CDR1 and CDR2 are SGHTA and FQGNSA. V shed 5 bases and J 7 bases; nucleotides not matched to a gene: 4. It was with 60 Vbeta and 13 Jbeta primers that the PCR ran. The assay was immunoSEQ multiplex PCR, and TCRdb's table has in-frame clones only and misses some. The table records some 150,000 clones, about 60% of them present only once. Study outcomes and limitations: It was shown in a later analysis that HLA-associated TCR beta chains were more clonally expanded than other, equally common chains. A later analysis linked a missense variant in DCLRE1C to the trimming of TCR beta V and J genes. Analyzed later, most CMV-associated TCR beta chains appeared HLA-restricted.

The chain employs TRBV7-2 and TRBJ2-1; TRBD2 matches at 14 bases. This receptor was obtained from a woman aged 55 to 70 in good health and CMV-seropositive. Sequences were obtained from PBMCs. The CDR3 DNA follows: TGTGCCAGCAGCAGACTAGCGGGAGGGTCGAATGAGCAGTTCTTC. Its translation is CASSRLAGGSNEQFF.